The 20 T cell receptor beta chains listed next were all sequenced from one sample in a study of early T cells in non-severe SARS-CoV-2 infection. Each CDR3 protein is one row after TCRdb ran MiXCR on the 5' RACE reads. The profile covers 75,000 to 100,000 distinct CDR3 sequences, with under 15% appearing a single time and approximately 6% taken by the ten largest. The source material was whole blood. Receptors were obtained from an adult who was a healthcare worker with PCR-confirmed SARS-CoV-2 infection or an uninfected control (not recorded which).

This clonotype was picked up a small number of times. This chain uses TRBV2 with TRBJ2-1; D is unclear. V was cut by 2 bases and J by 9 bases, with 5 bases left in between. The CDR3 loop spans 11 amino acids. CDR1 is SNHLY and CDR2 is FYNNEI in the germline V gene. The CDR3, as DNA: TGTGCCAGCAGTGAATTGGCTGAGCAGTTCTTC. Encoded protein: CASSELAEQFF.

This clonotype appeared a few times. This chain links TRBV6-6 with TRBJ2-2, with TRBD1 as a possible D gene (6 bases). CDR3 length equals 15 residues. Per germline, CDR1 MNHNY and CDR2 SVGAGI (reference sequence). V dropped 3 bases and J dropped 3 bases, with 11 bases sitting between them. The DNA for the CDR3 is TGTGCCAGCAGTTATGACAGGTCTTACACCGGGGAGCTGTTTTTT. It encodes CASSYDRSYTGELFF.

This clonotype was found a few times. The CDR3 loop is CASSPGTRAYEQYF. As DNA, the CDR3 is TGTGCCAGCAGCCCCGGGACCCGAGCCTACGAGCAGTACTTC. The gene calls are TRBV11-2 and TRBJ2-7; possibly TRBD1 or TRBD2 for D (5 bases each). There are 14 residues in the CDR3. Germline V gene lookup returns CDR1 SGHAT and CDR2 FQNNGV. V lost 5 bases and J 2 bases, leaving 13 bases between the germline ends. Using reference TRBV11-2 and TRBJ2-7 for the parts outside the CDR3, the full variable domain is EAGVAQSPRYKIIEKRQSVAFWCNPISGHATLYWYQQILGQGPKLLIQFQNNGVVDDSQLPKDRFSAERLKGVDSTLKIQPAKLEDSAVYLCASSPGTRAYEQYFGPGTRLTVT.

The chain uses TRBV10-3 and TRBJ1-1, with 9 bases that match TRBD1. CDR3 size: 13 residues. V lost 6 bases, J lost 5 bases, and 4 bases stayed unmatched. From germline, CDR1 is ENHRY and CDR2 SYGVKD. Here the CDR3 reads CAIRQGAGTEAFF. The CDR3 DNA follows: TGTGCCATCAGACAGGGGGCCGGGACTGAAGCTTTCTTT.

This clonotype appeared many times. The chain joins TRBV10-2 to TRBJ1-1, with no clear D. The length of the CDR3 is 13 residues. The germline V gene encodes CDR1 WSHSY and CDR2 SAAADI. Deletions cut 3 bases from V and 1 base from J, with 6 bases between. The CDR3 protein is CASSDGRNTEAFF. The CDR3 nucleotides read TGCGCCAGCAGTGACGGAAGGAACACTGAAGCTTTCTTT.

The J gene is TRBJ1-3, the V gene TRBV2; D is unclear. Germline V lookup: CDR1 SNHLY, CDR2 FYNNEI. The CDR3 contains 10 residues. V gave up 6 bases and J gave up 4 bases, with 1 base separating them. Written as DNA, the CDR3 is TGTGCCAGCAGGGGAAACACCATATATTTT. Translating gives CASRGNTIYF.

In this sample, this clonotype turned up a few times. The chain joins TRBV7-9 to TRBJ2-1; 10 nucleotides match TRBD2. In germline, CDR1 is SEHNR, CDR2 FQNEAQ (reference sequence). The CDR3 contains 14 residues. Losses at the gene ends were 0 bases for V and 8 bases for J; bases not matched to a gene: 1. The CDR3 spells CASSLAGTSDEQFF. CDR3 sequence (DNA): TGTGCCAGCAGCTTAGCCGGGACTAGCGATGAGCAGTTCTTC.

The V gene is TRBV20-1, the J gene TRBJ2-1; 9 bases are shared with TRBD2. Trimming removed 6 bases from V and 0 bases from J; junction bases left unmatched: 9. Germline lookup yields CDR1 DFQATT and CDR2 SNEGSKA (reference sequence). The CDR3 totals 16 residues. This chain's CDR3 is CSAPATSGFSYNEQFF. The CDR3, as DNA: TGCAGTGCCCCTGCGACTAGCGGTTTCTCCTACAATGAGCAGTTCTTC.

The rearrangement uses TRBV11-2 and TRBJ2-2, with a weak D call TRBD2 (6 bases). Trimming shortened V by 11 bases and J by 3 bases, and 10 bases separated the two germline ends. Per germline, CDR1 SGHAT and CDR2 FQNNGV. CDR3 length equals 12 residues. The CDR3 DNA reads as TGTGCCTGGGGAGGCGACACCGGGGAGCTGTTTTTT. Its protein is CAWGGDTGELFF.

This clonotype was recorded many times. V and J are TRBV7-6 and TRBJ2-1, with 8 bases fitting TRBD2. Germline CDR1 and CDR2: SGHVS and FNYEAQ. The CDR3 covers 15 residues. V gave up 1 base and J gave up 4 bases; unmatched junction bases: 3. The chain's CDR3 is CASSLVAGIYNEQFF. CDR3 coding DNA: TGTGCCAGCAGCTTAGTAGCGGGGATATACAATGAGCAGTTCTTC. Drawing the rest from reference TRBV7-6 and TRBJ2-1, the complete variable domain is GAGVSQSPRYKVTKRGQDVALRCDPISGHVSLYWYRQALGQGPEFLTYFNYEAQQDKSGLPNDRFSAERPEGSISTLTIQRTEQRDSAMYRCASSLVAGIYNEQFFGPGTRLTVL.

This clonotype was picked up many times. This chain connects TRBV20-1 to TRBJ2-5; 8 bases are shared with TRBD2. Per the germline V gene, CDR1 is DFQATT and CDR2 is SNEGSKA (reference sequence). V lost 5 bases and J lost 3; bases outside the gene matches: 8. This CDR3 spans 14 amino acids. The CDR3 coding sequence is TGCAGTGCTCTCTCGGGAGGGCCCAAAGAGACCCAGTACTTC. This sequence encodes CSALSGGPKETQYF.

The table lists this clonotype with a few counts. J is TRBJ2-1 and V is TRBV18; tentatively, D is TRBD2 (6 bases). This CDR3 is built from 15 residues. Germline V gene data show CDR1 as KGHSH and CDR2 as LQKENI. The V gene lost 3 bases and the J gene lost 7 bases, with 16 bases spanning the gap. Here the CDR3 reads CASSPREGAGNEQFF. In DNA form, the CDR3 reads TGTGCCAGCTCACCTCGAGAGGGAGCGGGTAATGAGCAGTTCTTC.

This clonotype was detected many times. The rearrangement links TRBV5-6 to TRBJ2-2; 8 bases agree with TRBD2. Germline CDR1 SGHDT, CDR2 YYEEEE. V shed 0 bases and J 6 bases; nucleotides not matched to a gene: 7. The CDR3 length is 16 residues. The CDR3: CASSLERAGGAGELFF. CDR3 nucleotide sequence: TGTGCCAGCAGCTTGGAACGGGCGGGAGGCGCCGGGGAGCTGTTTTTT.

Note on this clonotype: The CDR3 carries no conserved terminal phenylalanine or tryptophan, so it likely arises from a read error. The J gene is TRBJ2-7, the V gene TRBV7-7; D unclear. Germline V CDR1 and CDR2: SSHAT, FNYEAQ (reference sequence). V was clipped by 2 bases and J by 5 bases, with 16 bases between them. This CDR3 has 15 residues. CDR3 region: CASSLYIPFGNEQYS. Here the CDR3 DNA reads TGTGCCAGCAGCTTATATATCCCCTTCGGAAACGAGCAGTACTCC.

The chain couples TRBV7-9 to TRBJ2-1, with D possibly matching TRBD1 (5 bases). The V end lost 11 bases, the J end lost 5 bases, and 13 bases lay between the germline ends. CDR1 and CDR2 from the germline V gene are SEHNR and FQNEAQ (reference sequence). CDR3 size: 12 residues. The CDR3 loop is CACRQINNEQFF. CDR3 coding DNA: TGTGCCTGTAGACAGATTAACAATGAGCAGTTCTTC.

The rearrangement links TRBV2 to TRBJ2-5; D call uncertain. Germline assignment: CDR1 SNHLY and CDR2 FYNNEI. The V gene lost 6 bases and the J gene lost 2 bases, with 7 bases spanning the gap. There are 12 residues in the CDR3. The CDR3 DNA is TGTGCCAGCAGCGGGCCACAAGAGACCCAGTACTTC. It codes for CASSGPQETQYF.

This clonotype turned up a few times. The gene calls are TRBV7-6 and TRBJ1-3; D is undetermined. V shed 5 bases and J shed 0 bases, with 11 bases lying between them. CDR3 size: 15 residues. Germline CDR1 is SGHVS and CDR2 is FNYEAQ. This CDR3 reads CASSPGTHSGNTIYF. The CDR3 nucleotides read TGTGCCAGCAGCCCCGGAACTCACTCTGGAAACACCATATATTTT.

The chain recombines TRBV10-3 with TRBJ1-4; unclear D gene. V was shortened by 0 bases and J by 14 bases, with 10 bases between the two germline ends. This CDR3 comprises 12 residues. Germline CDR1 reads ENHRY; CDR2 reads SYGVKD. The CDR3 here is CAISESGGRLFF. In DNA form, the CDR3 reads TGTGCCATCAGTGAGTCGGGAGGTCGGCTGTTTTTT.

This clonotype was seen many times. This chain joins TRBV28 and TRBJ2-1, with a weak D call TRBD2 (6 bases). The V and J ends lost 8 bases and 2 bases respectively, with 13 bases between them. The CDR3 has 14 amino acids. Germline lookup yields CDR1 MDHEN and CDR2 SYDVKM. CDR3 protein: CASVSGETYNEQFF. Written as DNA, the CDR3 is TGTGCCAGCGTTTCGGGGGAGACCTACAATGAGCAGTTCTTC. Drawing the rest from reference TRBV28 and TRBJ2-1, the complete variable domain is DVKVTQSSRYLVKRTGEKVFLECVQDMDHENMFWYRQDPGLGLRLIYFSYDVKMKEKGDIPEGYSVSREKKERFSLILESASTNQTSMYLCASVSGETYNEQFFGPGTRLTVL.

The genes are TRBV7-9 and TRBJ1-1; D ambiguous. V lost 0 bases and J 5 bases, leaving 7 bases between the germline ends. The germline gives CDR1 SEHNR, CDR2 FQNEAQ (reference sequence). CDR3 length: 13 residues. DNA for the CDR3: TGTGCCAGCAGCTTAGCTAAGGGAACTGAAGCTTTCTTT. Translated: CASSLAKGTEAFF.